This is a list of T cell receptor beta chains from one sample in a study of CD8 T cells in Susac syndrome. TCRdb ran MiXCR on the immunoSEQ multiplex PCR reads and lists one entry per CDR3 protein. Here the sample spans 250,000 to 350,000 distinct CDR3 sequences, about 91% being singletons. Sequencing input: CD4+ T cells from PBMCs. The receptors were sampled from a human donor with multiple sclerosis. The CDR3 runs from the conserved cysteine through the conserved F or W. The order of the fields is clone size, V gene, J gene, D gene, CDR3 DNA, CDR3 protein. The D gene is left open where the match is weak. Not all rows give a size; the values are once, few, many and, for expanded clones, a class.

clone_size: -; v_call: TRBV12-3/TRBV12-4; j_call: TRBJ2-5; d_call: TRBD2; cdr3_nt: TGTGCCAGCAGTTTTGGGAGTAGCGGGGGAAAAGAGACCCAGTACTTC; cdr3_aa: CASSFGSSGGKETQYF
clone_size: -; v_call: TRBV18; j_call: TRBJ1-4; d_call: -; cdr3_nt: TGTGCCAGCTCACCATTTGCAGCTTATGAAAAACTGTTTTTT; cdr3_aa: CASSPFAAYEKLFF
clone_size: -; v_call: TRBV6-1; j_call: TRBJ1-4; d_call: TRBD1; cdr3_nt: TGTGCCAGCAGTATTCTCAACAGGGGGACTAATGAAAAACTGTTTTTT; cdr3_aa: CASSILNRGTNEKLFF
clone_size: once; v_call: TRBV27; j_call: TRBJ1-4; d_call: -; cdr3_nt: TGTGCCAGCAGTTCGTGGACGAGTGGTGAAAAACTGTTTTTT; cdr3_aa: CASSSWTSGEKLFF
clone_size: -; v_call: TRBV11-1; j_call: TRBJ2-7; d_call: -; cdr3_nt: TGTGCCAGCAGCTTCGAAGGGAGCGAGCAGTACTTC; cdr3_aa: CASSFEGSEQYF
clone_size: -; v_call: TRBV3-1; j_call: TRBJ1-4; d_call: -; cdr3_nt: TGTGCCAGCAGCCGGTCCGAGGCTAATGAAAAACTGTTTTTT; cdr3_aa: CASSRSEANEKLFF
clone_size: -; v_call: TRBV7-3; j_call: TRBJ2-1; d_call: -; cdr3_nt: TGTGCCAGCAAAGGCAACGATAATGAGCAGTTCTTC; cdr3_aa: CASKGNDNEQFF
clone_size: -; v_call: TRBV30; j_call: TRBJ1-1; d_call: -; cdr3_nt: TGTGCCTGGAGTGTACTAGACAGATGGGCTTTCTTT; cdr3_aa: CAWSVLDRWAFF
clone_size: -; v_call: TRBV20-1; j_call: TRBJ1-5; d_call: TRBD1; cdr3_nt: TGCAGTGCTAGTACCGGGACAGCCGGCAATCAGCCCCAGCATTTT; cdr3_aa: CSASTGTAGNQPQHF
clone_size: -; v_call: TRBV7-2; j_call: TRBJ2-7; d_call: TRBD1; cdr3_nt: TGTGCCAGCAGCTTGGACAGGGGGAGCTACGAGCAGTACTTC; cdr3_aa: CASSLDRGSYEQYF
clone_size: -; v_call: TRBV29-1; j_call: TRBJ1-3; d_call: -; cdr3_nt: TGCAGCGCTGTGATAGGGCCCCACCATCGCTCTGGAAACACCATATATTTT; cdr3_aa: CSAVIGPHHRSGNTIYF
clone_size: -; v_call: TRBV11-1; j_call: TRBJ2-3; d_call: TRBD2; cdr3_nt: TGTGCCAGCAGCTTCGGACTAGCGGGAACCGGCACAGATACGCAGTATTTT; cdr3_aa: CASSFGLAGTGTDTQYF
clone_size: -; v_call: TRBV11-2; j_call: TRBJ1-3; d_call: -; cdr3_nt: TGTGCCAGCAGCTTAAACCCCTCTGGAAACACCATATATTTT; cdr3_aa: CASSLNPSGNTIYF
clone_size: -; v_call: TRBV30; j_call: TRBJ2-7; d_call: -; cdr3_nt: TGTGCCTGGAACCGGCAGGGCGACACCCCCTACGAGCAGTACTTC; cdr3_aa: CAWNRQGDTPYEQYF
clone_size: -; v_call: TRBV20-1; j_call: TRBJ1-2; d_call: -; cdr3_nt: TGCAGTGCTAGAGGCCTAAGGACAGTTTATAACTATGGCTACACCTTC; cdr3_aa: CSARGLRTVYNYGYTF
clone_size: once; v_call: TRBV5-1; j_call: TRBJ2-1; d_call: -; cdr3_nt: TGCGCCAGCAGCTCGGTAAGGGGGGGCAATGAGCAGTTCTTC; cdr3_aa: CASSSVRGGNEQFF
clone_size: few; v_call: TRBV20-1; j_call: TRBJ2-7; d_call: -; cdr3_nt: TGCAGTGCCAATTCCCCATCAACCTACGAGCAGTACTTC; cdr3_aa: CSANSPSTYEQYF
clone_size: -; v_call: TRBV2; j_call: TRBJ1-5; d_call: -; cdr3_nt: TGTGCCAGCAGTGCCTCCCCGGGAGTGGGTCAGCCCCAGCATTTT; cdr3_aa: CASSASPGVGQPQHF
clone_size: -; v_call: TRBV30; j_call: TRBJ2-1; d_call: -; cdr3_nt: TGTGCCTGGAGTGGGCGTCGGGACCGCCATCTGGGTCCAACTTCCTACAATGAGCAGTTCTTC; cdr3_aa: CAWSGRRDRHLGPTSYNEQFF
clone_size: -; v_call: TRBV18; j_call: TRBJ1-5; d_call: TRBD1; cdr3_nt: TGTGCCAGCTCACTACCAGGGGGGGATCAGCCCCAGCATTTT; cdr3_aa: CASSLPGGDQPQHF
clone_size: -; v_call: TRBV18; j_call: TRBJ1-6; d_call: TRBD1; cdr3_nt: TGTGCCAGCTCACCGGGACAGGCTTATAATTCACCCCTCCACTTT; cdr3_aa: CASSPGQAYNSPLHF
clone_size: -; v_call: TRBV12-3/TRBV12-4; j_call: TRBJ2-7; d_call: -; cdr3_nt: TGTGCCAGCAGTTTTTTGGGGATACGCGAGCAGTACTTC; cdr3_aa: CASSFLGIREQYF
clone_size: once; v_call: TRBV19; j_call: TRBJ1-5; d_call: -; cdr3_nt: TGTGCCAGTAGTATTTCCGACAGTGGCAATCAGCCCCAGCATTTT; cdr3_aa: CASSISDSGNQPQHF
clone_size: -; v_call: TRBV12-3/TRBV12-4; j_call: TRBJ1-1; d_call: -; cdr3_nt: TGTGCCAGCAGCCTTGGAGGGGGGTGGAGCACTGAAGCTTTCTTT; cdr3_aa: CASSLGGGWSTEAFF
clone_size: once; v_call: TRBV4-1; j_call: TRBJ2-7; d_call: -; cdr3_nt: TGCGCCAGCAGCCAAGTTACGGGGACCCAGTACGAGCAGTACTTC; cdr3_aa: CASSQVTGTQYEQYF
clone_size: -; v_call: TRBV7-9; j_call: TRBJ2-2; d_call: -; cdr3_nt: TGTGCCAGCACCTCCCAGGGAACGAACACCGGGGAGCTGTTTTTT; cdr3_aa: CASTSQGTNTGELFF
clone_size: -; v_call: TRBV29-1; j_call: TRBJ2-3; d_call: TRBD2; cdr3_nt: TGCAGCCTCTCTGAGGGAGGGTCAGATACGCAGTATTTT; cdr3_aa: CSLSEGGSDTQYF
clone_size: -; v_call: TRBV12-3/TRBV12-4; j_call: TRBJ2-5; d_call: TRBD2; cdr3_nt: TGTGCCAGCGCCTTGGACGGGGGGGGAGAGACCCAGTACTTC; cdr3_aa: CASALDGGGETQYF
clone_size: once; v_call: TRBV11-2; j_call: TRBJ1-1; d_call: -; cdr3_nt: TGTGCCAGCAGCTTAGTAGGGAGTGTCACTGAAGCTTTCTTT; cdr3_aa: CASSLVGSVTEAFF
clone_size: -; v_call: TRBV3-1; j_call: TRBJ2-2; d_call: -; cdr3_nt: TGTGCCAGCAGCCACCTGGGGCGGACCGGGGAGCTGTTTTTT; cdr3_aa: CASSHLGRTGELFF
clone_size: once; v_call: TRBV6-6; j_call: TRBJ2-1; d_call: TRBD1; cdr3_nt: TGTGCCAGCAGTTACGAGAACAGGGGTTACAATGAGCAGTTCTTC; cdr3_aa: CASSYENRGYNEQFF
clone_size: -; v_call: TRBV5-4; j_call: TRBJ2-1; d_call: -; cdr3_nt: TGTGCCAGCAAGGCCCTAGGTCCCCTGAATGAGCAGTTCTTC; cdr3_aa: CASKALGPLNEQFF
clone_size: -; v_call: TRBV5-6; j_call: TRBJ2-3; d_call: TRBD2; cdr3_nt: TGTGCCAGCAGCTTACTAGCGGGCACAGATACGCAGTATTTT; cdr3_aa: CASSLLAGTDTQYF
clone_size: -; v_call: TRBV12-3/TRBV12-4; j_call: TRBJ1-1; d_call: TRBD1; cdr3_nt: TGTGCCAGCAGTCCGCAGACAGGGAGGAACACTGAAGCTTTCTTT; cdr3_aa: CASSPQTGRNTEAFF
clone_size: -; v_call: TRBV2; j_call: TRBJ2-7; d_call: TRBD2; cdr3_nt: TGTGCCAGCAGTGTGGAGAGACTAGCGGGAGCAGGATCCGAGCAGTACTTC; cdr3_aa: CASSVERLAGAGSEQYF
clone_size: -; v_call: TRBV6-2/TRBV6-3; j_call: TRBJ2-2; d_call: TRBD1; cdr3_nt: TGTGCCAGCAGTTACCAGCGTGGACAGGTCGGCACCGGGGAGCTGTTTTTT; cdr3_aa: CASSYQRGQVGTGELFF
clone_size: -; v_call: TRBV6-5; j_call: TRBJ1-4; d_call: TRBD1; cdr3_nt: TGTGCCAGCAGCCCGACAGGGTTCGATGAAAAACTGTTTTTT; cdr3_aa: CASSPTGFDEKLFF
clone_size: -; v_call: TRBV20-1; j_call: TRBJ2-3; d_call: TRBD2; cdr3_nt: TGCAGTGCTCCTGGGTCTAGCGGGGGGGATACGCAGTATTTT; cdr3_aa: CSAPGSSGGDTQYF
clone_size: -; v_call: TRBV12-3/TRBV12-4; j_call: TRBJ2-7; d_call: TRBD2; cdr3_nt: TGTGCCAGCAGTTTCAGCGGGGGTCGGCAGTACTTC; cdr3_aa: CASSFSGGRQYF
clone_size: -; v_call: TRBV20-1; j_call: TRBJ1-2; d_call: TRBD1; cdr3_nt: TGCAGTGCTAGAGGCCGGACAGGGGTGAGCTATGGCTACACCTTC; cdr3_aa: CSARGRTGVSYGYTF
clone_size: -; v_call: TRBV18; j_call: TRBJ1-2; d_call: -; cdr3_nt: TGTGCCAGCTCACCGGGACGGGATACCTATGGCTACACCTTC; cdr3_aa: CASSPGRDTYGYTF
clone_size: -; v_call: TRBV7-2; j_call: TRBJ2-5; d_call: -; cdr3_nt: TGTGCCAGCAGGTCCCCCACCCAAGAGACCCAGTACTTC; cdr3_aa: CASRSPTQETQYF
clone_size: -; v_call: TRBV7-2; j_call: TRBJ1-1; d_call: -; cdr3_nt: TGTGCCAGCAGCTTAGTCGTTACGAACACTGAAGCTTTCTTT; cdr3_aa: CASSLVVTNTEAFF
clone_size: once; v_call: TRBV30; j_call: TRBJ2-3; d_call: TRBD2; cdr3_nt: TGTTCGGGGAGGGGCACAGATACGCAGTATTTT; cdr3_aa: CSGRGTDTQYF
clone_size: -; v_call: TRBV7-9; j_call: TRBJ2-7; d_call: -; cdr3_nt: TGTGCCAGCAGGCCCTACCCGAACAGCGTATTCAACTACGAGCAGTACTTC; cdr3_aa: CASRPYPNSVFNYEQYF
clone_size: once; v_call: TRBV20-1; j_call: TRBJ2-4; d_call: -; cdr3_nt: TGCAGTGCTTTTAGGGAGCCTCTAGCCAAAAACATTCAGTACTTC; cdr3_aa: CSAFREPLAKNIQYF
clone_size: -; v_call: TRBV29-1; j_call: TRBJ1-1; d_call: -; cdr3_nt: TGCAGCGTGTCGGGACGGACGAACACTGAAGCTTTCTTT; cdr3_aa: CSVSGRTNTEAFF
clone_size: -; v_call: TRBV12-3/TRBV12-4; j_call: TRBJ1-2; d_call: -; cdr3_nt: TGTGCCAGCGGGGGCCCCTTAACCCCCTATGGCTACACCTTC; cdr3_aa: CASGGPLTPYGYTF
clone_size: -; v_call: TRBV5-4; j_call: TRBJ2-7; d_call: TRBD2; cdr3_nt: TGTGCCAGCAGCTCTGGACTAGCGGGGGTGAGAGAGCAGTACTTC; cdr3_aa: CASSSGLAGVREQYF
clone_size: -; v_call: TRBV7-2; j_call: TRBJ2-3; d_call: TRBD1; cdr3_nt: TGTGCCAGCAGCCAACGGGACAGAGATCCAGATACGCAGTATTTT; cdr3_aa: CASSQRDRDPDTQYF
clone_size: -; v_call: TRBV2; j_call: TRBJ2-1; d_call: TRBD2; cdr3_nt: TGTGCCAGCCGGGGGGGCTCGGCTTACAATGAGCAGTTCTTC; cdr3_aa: CASRGGSAYNEQFF
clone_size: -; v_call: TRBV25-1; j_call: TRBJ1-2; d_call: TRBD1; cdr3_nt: TGTGCCAGCAGTGCCTCCTACCCGGGACAGATCTATGGCTACACCTTC; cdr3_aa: CASSASYPGQIYGYTF
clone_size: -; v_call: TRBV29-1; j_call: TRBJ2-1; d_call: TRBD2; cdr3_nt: TGCAGCGTAGGGACTAGCGGGAGTGTCAATGAGCAGTTCTTC; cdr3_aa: CSVGTSGSVNEQFF
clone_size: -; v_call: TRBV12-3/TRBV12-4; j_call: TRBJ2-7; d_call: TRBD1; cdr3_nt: TGTGCCAGCAGGCCCGGGACAGGGGGTTTTTACGAGCAGTACTTC; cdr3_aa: CASRPGTGGFYEQYF
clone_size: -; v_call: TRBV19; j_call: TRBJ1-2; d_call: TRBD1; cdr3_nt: TGTGCCAGTAGTATAGCCCGGGACAGCGGCTACACCTTC; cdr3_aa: CASSIARDSGYTF
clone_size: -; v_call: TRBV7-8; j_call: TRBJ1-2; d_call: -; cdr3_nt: TGTGCCAGCAGCTTACGTACCAATTATTATGGCTACACCTTC; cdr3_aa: CASSLRTNYYGYTF